The rows below give T cell receptor beta chains drawn from one sample of a study of glioma-infiltrating T cells. TCRdb processed the multiplex PCR reads anew with MiXCR; each CDR3 protein has one entry. The sample gives roughly 350,000 distinct CDR3 sequences, roughly 41% of which show up once; around 12% is in the top ten. The sequenced material came from glioma tissue, nonneoplastic brain tissue, or PBMCs (not recorded which). These receptors came from a human donor with low-grade glioma or glioblastoma, undergoing nonglioma brain surgery, or in good health (not recorded which). Both conserved end residues are part of each CDR3. Each record gives: V gene, CDR3 protein.

v_gene: TRBV2; CDR3aa: CAMYRQGAPTTSTDTQYF
v_gene: TRBV5-5; CDR3aa: CASILGPATDTEAFF
v_gene: TRBV12-3/TRBV12-4; CDR3aa: CASSFGVVVGAFF
v_gene: TRBV20-1; CDR3aa: CSTGDSNTGELFF
v_gene: TRBV4-1; CDR3aa: CASGSGRGSADTQYF
v_gene: TRBV28; CDR3aa: CASSLRAYSYNEQFF
v_gene: TRBV6-2/TRBV6-3; CDR3aa: CASSRLAGVRASYNEQFF
v_gene: TRBV6-2/TRBV6-3; CDR3aa: CASSGSGEADTQYF
v_gene: TRBV7-2; CDR3aa: CASSWAGCGQETQYF
v_gene: TRBV2; CDR3aa: CASSGGIRADTQYF
v_gene: TRBV20-1; CDR3aa: CSARGVRGPSGANVLTF
v_gene: TRBV5-4; CDR3aa: CASSLDRGFGETQYF
v_gene: TRBV7-9; CDR3aa: CASSFGAASNQPQHF
v_gene: TRBV7-9; CDR3aa: CASSFLGQGRWETQYF
v_gene: TRBV4-2; CDR3aa: CASSQAGVLVTGELFF
v_gene: TRBV24-1; CDR3aa: CATSDPDRATQYF
v_gene: TRBV6-2/TRBV6-3; CDR3aa: CAGSYSSNGRPYEQYF
v_gene: TRBV29-1; CDR3aa: CSVAKGQGFGEQYF
v_gene: TRBV7-3; CDR3aa: CASSLSGIGREQFF
v_gene: TRBV6-1; CDR3aa: CASRDRYSYEQYF
v_gene: TRBV7-3; CDR3aa: CASSSTGRDEQFF
v_gene: TRBV7-9; CDR3aa: CASKRLAEGTDTQYF
v_gene: TRBV19; CDR3aa: CASSMGGGLARRGSWLF
v_gene: TRBV29-1; CDR3aa: CSVEGGKFRADTQYF
v_gene: TRBV28; CDR3aa: CASRVGPPGVQYF
v_gene: TRBV11-2; CDR3aa: CASSLGRSEQFF
v_gene: TRBV4-3; CDR3aa: CASSQRLGQESSVAFF
v_gene: TRBV4-3; CDR3aa: CASSQGGREYEQFF
v_gene: TRBV5-1; CDR3aa: CASSSQGAGDEQYF
v_gene: TRBV20-1; CDR3aa: CSASRQGPMNEQFF
v_gene: TRBV12-3/TRBV12-4; CDR3aa: CASSWLAGGNEQFF
v_gene: TRBV4-3; CDR3aa: CASSQWTGRIGGYTF
v_gene: TRBV6-2/TRBV6-3; CDR3aa: CASSYYRGTEAFF
v_gene: TRBV20-1; CDR3aa: CSARVETGGTGELFF
v_gene: TRBV6-2/TRBV6-3; CDR3aa: CASGPGTYERYF
v_gene: TRBV7-2; CDR3aa: CASSLRGEGNTIYF